Following are 29 T cell receptor beta chains from one sample sequenced in a study of beta chain features in type 1 diabetes. The study, taken as a whole, reports: Across all four CD4+ subsets, people with type 1 diabetes showed modestly shorter TCRB CDR3s.

Their recognized antigens are unknown. cDNA synthesis used the whole RNA isolate, giving expressed TCRB sequences. Method: immunoSEQ multiplex PCR; TCRdb's copy keeps in-frame clones and lacks some. The sample has about 640,000 clones; roughly 12% are singletons. The specimen sequenced was naive CD4+ T cells from blood. Receptors were obtained from a young man with type 1 diabetes.

The chain joins TRBV2 to TRBJ1-6, with 8 bases identical to TRBD1. Germline V gene sequence: CDR1 SNHLY, CDR2 FYNNEI. The CDR3 sequence is 14 residues long. Trimming cost V 8 bases and J 7 bases; bases outside gene matches: 7. This CDR3 is CASLDRGQNSPLHF. Here the CDR3 DNA reads TGTGCCAGCCTCGACAGGGGTCAAAATTCACCCCTCCACTTT.

This clone has more than one count but fewer than ten. The chain recombines TRBV7-2 with TRBJ2-1; D is undetermined. CDR3 length equals 12 residues. The germline CDR1 and CDR2 sequences are SGHTA and FQGNSA. Trimming left V 4 bases short and J 9 bases short, with 10 bases between. CDR3: CASSSRVGEQFF. The CDR3, as DNA: TGTGCCAGCAGCTCCCGAGTTGGTGAGCAGTTCTTC.

CDR3 sequence reads: CASSSPGGEYGYTF. Written as DNA, the CDR3 is TGTGCCAGCAGTTCCCCCGGGGGCGAATATGGCTACACCTTC. The chain joins TRBV28 to TRBJ1-2; D might be TRBD1 (6 bases). CDR1 and CDR2 (germline): MDHEN, SYDVKM. The CDR3 is 14 amino acids. The V end lost 4 bases, the J end lost 5 bases, and 14 bases lay between the germline ends.

This clone was seen a few times. The DNA for the CDR3 is TGTGCCAGCAGCGATTACAGTGAGAGGCCCAACACCGGGGAGCTGTTTTTT. Translated: CASSDYSERPNTGELFF. The V call is TRBV5-6, the J call TRBJ2-2, with unresolved D. The germline V gene encodes CDR1 SGHDT and CDR2 YYEEEE. CDR3 length: 17 amino acids. Trimming took 4 bases from V and 2 from J, leaving 18 bases between them.

This clone was counted between two and nine times. The genes are TRBV9 and TRBJ2-3, with 14 bases aligning to TRBD2. The CDR3 is 16 residues long. Germline V gives CDR1 SGDLS, CDR2 YYNGEE. Trimming removed 5 bases from V and 4 bases from J; junction bases left unmatched: 6. CDR3 nucleotides: TGTGCCAGCAGTCTGACTAGCGGGGGGGCACCAGATACGCAGTATTTT. Protein sequence: CASSLTSGGAPDTQYF.

The rearrangement joins TRBV19 to TRBJ1-6, with unresolved D. This CDR3 is 13 amino acids long. Germline V CDR1 and CDR2: LNHDA, SQIVND (reference sequence). Trimming removed 6 bases at V and 10 bases at J, with 13 bases between. CDR3 bases: TGTGCCAGTAGGAGGGAGTCTCGGTCACCCCTCCACTTT. Translated, it gives CASRRESRSPLHF.

This rearrangement joins TRBV6-5 to TRBJ2-7, with D possibly TRBD1 on 6 matching bases. Germline CDR1 MNHEY, CDR2 SVGAGI. V shed 6 bases and J shed 6 bases, with 18 bases lying between them. CDR3 length equals 14 residues. The CDR3 coding sequence is TGTGCCAGCAGCACCGGACAGTGGTCCGGCGAGCAGTACTTC. It encodes CASSTGQWSGEQYF.

This clone appeared a few times. The V gene is TRBV9, the J gene TRBJ2-2; 11 bases line up with TRBD1. Germline CDR1 is SGDLS and CDR2 is YYNGEE. The junction had 2 bases not matched to a gene; V was cut back by 3 bases and J by 7 bases. The CDR3 covers 14 residues. CDR3 protein: CASSEGQGDGELFF. CDR3 bases: TGTGCCAGCAGCGAGGGACAGGGGGACGGGGAGCTGTTTTTT. The variable domain in full, with the rest retrieved from reference TRBV9 and TRBJ2-2, is DSGVTQTPKHLITATGQRVTLRCSPRSGDLSVYWYQQSLDQGLQFLIQYYNGEERAKGNILERFSAQQFPDLHSELNLSSLELGDSALYFCASSEGQGDGELFFGEGSRLTVL.

This clone was seen just once. The V and J genes are TRBV27 and TRBJ2-1; the D is unclear. The germline gives CDR1 MNHEY, CDR2 SMNVEV (reference sequence). CDR3 length: 18 amino acids. Trimming shortened V by 2 bases and J by 6 bases, and 23 bases separated the two germline ends. The CDR3 spells CASSLMVTATSPINEQFF. Here the CDR3 DNA reads TGTGCCAGCAGTTTAATGGTAACAGCCACTTCCCCCATCAATGAGCAGTTCTTC.

The J gene is TRBJ1-4, the V gene TRBV7-9, with D hard to call. Germline CDR1 is SEHNR and CDR2 is FQNEAQ (reference sequence). The CDR3 is made up of 11 amino acids. V was trimmed by 4 bases and J by 14 bases, leaving 11 bases between them. As DNA, the CDR3 is TGTGCCAGCAGCTCTTCCACGGGGCTGTTTTTT. Protein sequence: CASSSSTGLFF.

The chain joins TRBV7-2 to TRBJ2-7; TRBD2 agrees at 7 bases. From germline, CDR1 is SGHTA and CDR2 FQGNSA. After removal of 5 bases from V and 4 bases from J, the junction contained 5 bases not matched to a gene. The CDR3 totals 13 residues. CDR3 DNA sequence: TGTGCCAGCAGCCCTACGGGACTATACGAGCAGTACTTC. It is translated as CASSPTGLYEQYF.

The rearrangement links TRBV2 to TRBJ2-7; D ambiguous. The ends were cut back, 8 bases at V and 2 bases at J, with 16 bases in the middle. The CDR3 totals 14 residues. Germline values: CDR1 SNHLY, CDR2 FYNNEI. CDR3 protein: CASGGSVGTYEQYF. The CDR3 nucleotides read TGTGCCAGCGGCGGTTCAGTGGGGACCTACGAGCAGTACTTC.

The chain couples TRBV15 to TRBJ1-2, with D possibly TRBD1 on 5 matching bases. The CDR3 is made up of 15 amino acids. Germline lookup yields CDR1 LNHNV and CDR2 YYDKDF (reference sequence). Trimming took 0 bases from V and 4 from J, leaving 12 bases between them. In nucleotides, the CDR3 is TGTGCCACCAGCAGAGACGTTGGGGCCTCCTATGGCTACACCTTC. It encodes CATSRDVGASYGYTF.

This clone has only a few counts. The chain combines TRBV30 with TRBJ2-2; D might be TRBD2 (5 bases). Germline CDR1 reads GTSNPN; CDR2 reads SVGIG (reference sequence). The CDR3 loop spans 16 amino acids. The V gene lost 3 bases and the J gene lost 3 bases, with 17 bases spanning the gap. The CDR3 spells CAWRGGADLYTGELFF. The CDR3 coding sequence is TGTGCCTGGAGAGGCGGAGCGGATTTGTACACCGGGGAGCTGTTTTTT.

This chain links TRBV9 with TRBJ2-5; weak D call: TRBD1 (5 bases). Looked up from germline, CDR1 is SGDLS and CDR2 is YYNGEE. V dropped 4 bases and J dropped 1 base, with 8 bases sitting between them. The CDR3 has 13 amino acids. CDR3: CASSPQGQETQYF. In DNA, the CDR3 is TGTGCCAGCAGCCCCCAGGGCCAAGAGACCCAGTACTTC.

The CDR3, as DNA: TGTGCCAGCAGCCTCGGTAGGGTCGGGCCCCAGCATTTT. This sequence encodes CASSLGRVGPQHF. The J gene is TRBJ1-5, the V gene TRBV13; D remains unclear. V lost 5 bases and J lost 9, with 14 bases in between. Germline values: CDR1 PRHDT, CDR2 FYEKMQ (reference sequence). CDR3 size: 13 residues.

This clone has more than one count but fewer than ten. V and J are TRBV11-1 and TRBJ2-5; D gene uncertain. The V end lost 2 bases, the J end lost 0 bases, and 16 bases lay between the germline ends. The germline V gene has CDR1 SGHAT and CDR2 FQDESV (reference sequence). CDR3 length: 17 residues. CDR3 in DNA: TGTGCCAGCAGCTTATCACCGGACGGAATTTACCAAGAGACCCAGTACTTC. Protein: CASSLSPDGIYQETQYF.

The chain has TRBV7-2 and TRBJ2-3; 8 bases align to TRBD2. Trimming cost V 4 bases and J 2 bases; bases outside gene matches: 14. CDR3 length equals 18 residues. Germline V gene lookup returns CDR1 SGHTA and CDR2 FQGNSA. CDR3 sequence: CASSYLLLVRGDTDTQYF. CDR3 coding DNA: TGTGCCAGCAGCTATCTCCTCCTAGTGCGGGGGGACACAGATACGCAGTATTTT. Based on the CDR3 plus reference TRBV7-2 and TRBJ2-3, the full variable domain is GAGVSQSPSNKVTEKGKDVELRCDPISGHTALYWYRQSLGQGLEFLIYFQGNSAPDKSGLPSDRFSAERTGGSVSTLTIQRTQQEDSAVYLCASSYLLLVRGDTDTQYFGPGTRLTVL.

This clone occurred a few times. The V call is TRBV5-1, the J call TRBJ2-7; 9 nucleotides align to TRBD1. J lost 3 bases, V lost 3 bases, and 4 bases had no gene match. The V gene's germline CDR1 is SGHRS and CDR2 YFSETQ. The CDR3 contains 14 residues. CDR3 in amino acids: CASSWGTGYYEQYF. The DNA for the CDR3 is TGCGCCAGCAGCTGGGGGACAGGGTACTACGAGCAGTACTTC.

This clone occurred a few times. The rearrangement uses TRBV7-8 and TRBJ1-2, with 7 positions matching TRBD1. Germline V gene data show CDR1 as SGHVS and CDR2 as FQNEAQ. V was pared by 4 bases and J by 4 bases, with 6 bases of the junction left unmatched. This CDR3 is 14 amino acids long. CDR3 loop: CASSSHRGGYGYTF. The CDR3 region has the DNA TGTGCCAGCAGCTCCCACAGGGGTGGCTATGGCTACACCTTC.

CDR3 region: CASSRTGEDQPQHF. The CDR3 DNA reads TGCGCCAGCAGCCGGACAGGGGAGGATCAGCCCCAGCATTTT. V and J are TRBV5-1 and TRBJ1-5, with 9 positions matching TRBD1. Losses at the gene ends were 4 bases for V and 5 bases for J; bases not matched to a gene: 4. The CDR3 consists of 14 residues. Germline V gene data show CDR1 as SGHRS and CDR2 as YFSETQ.

This chain connects TRBV18 to TRBJ2-5; D gene unclear. CDR1 is KGHSH and CDR2 is LQKENI in the germline V gene. The CDR3 loop spans 14 amino acids. Trimming took off 3 bases at V and 4 bases at J, with 12 bases between the two ends. DNA of the CDR3: TGTGCCAGCTCACCCCCCGGTGAGAGAGAGACCCAGTACTTC. This codes for CASSPPGERETQYF.

This clone was seen more than once but under ten times. V and J are TRBV18 and TRBJ2-1; 11 nucleotides align to TRBD2. Germline CDR1 reads KGHSH; CDR2 reads LQKENI. The CDR3 has 16 amino acids. The V and J ends lost 0 bases and 9 bases, in that order; junction bases with no gene match: 7. DNA for the CDR3: TGTGCCAGCTCACCACCGTCGACTAGCGGGGTGAGTGAGCAGTTCTTC. This encodes CASSPPSTSGVSEQFF.

This clone showed up just a few times. The chain has TRBV10-3 and TRBJ2-1; 10 bases align to TRBD1. Per the germline V gene, CDR1 is ENHRY and CDR2 is SYGVKD. CDR3 length equals 16 residues. V shed 4 bases, J shed 14 bases, and the junction held 17 bases outside the gene matches. The CDR3 DNA reads as TGTGCCATCAGTGTCCGACAGGGGGCAAATCTTTCCGGGGAGTTCTTC. This codes for CAISVRQGANLSGEFF.

The chain uses TRBV9 and TRBJ2-4, with 7 bases aligning to TRBD2. The CDR3 covers 14 residues. The V gene end was trimmed by 4 bases and the J gene end by 3 bases; junction bases not matched to a gene: 4. The V gene's germline CDR1 is SGDLS and CDR2 YYNGEE. CDR3 nucleotide sequence: TGTGCCAGCAGCAGACCGGGAGGCAAAAACATTCAGTACTTC. Its protein is CASSRPGGKNIQYF.

J is TRBJ1-2 and V is TRBV6-5, with D perhaps matching TRBD1 (5 bases). V was pared by 5 bases and J by 1 base, with 11 bases between. Germline-derived CDR1 and CDR2 are MNHEY and SVGAGI. This CDR3 has 14 residues. CDR3 sequence reads: CASSDPGLNYGYTF. The DNA of the CDR3 is TGTGCCAGCAGTGACCCGGGGCTTAACTATGGCTACACCTTC.

This clone was recorded a few times. The chain employs TRBV9 and TRBJ1-4, with D unclear. The CDR3 sequence is 15 residues long. CDR1 and CDR2 from the germline V gene are SGDLS and YYNGEE. V lost 4 bases and J 2 bases, leaving 12 bases between the germline ends. Written as DNA, the CDR3 is TGTGCCAGCAGCCTCTCTGGGGTGACTAATGAAAAACTGTTTTTT. This gives the protein CASSLSGVTNEKLFF. Together with reference TRBV9 and TRBJ1-4, the CDR3 gives the full variable domain: DSGVTQTPKHLITATGQRVTLRCSPRSGDLSVYWYQQSLDQGLQFLIQYYNGEERAKGNILERFSAQQFPDLHSELNLSSLELGDSALYFCASSLSGVTNEKLFFGSGTQLSVL.

This clone was seen only a few times. The rearrangement joins TRBV9 to TRBJ2-1; 7 bases match TRBD1. V trimming: 0 bases; J trimming: 2 bases; junction bases outside the gene matches: 5. The CDR3 extends over 16 amino acids. Germline CDR1 and CDR2: SGDLS and YYNGEE. The CDR3 here is CASSVEGAGPYNEQFF. The DNA of the CDR3 is TGTGCCAGCAGCGTAGAGGGGGCAGGTCCCTACAATGAGCAGTTCTTC. The variable domain in full, with the rest retrieved from reference TRBV9 and TRBJ2-1, is DSGVTQTPKHLITATGQRVTLRCSPRSGDLSVYWYQQSLDQGLQFLIQYYNGEERAKGNILERFSAQQFPDLHSELNLSSLELGDSALYFCASSVEGAGPYNEQFFGPGTRLTVL.

This clone appeared a few times. The rearrangement links TRBV25-1 to TRBJ2-3; 12 bases match TRBD2. V shed 2 bases and J 6 bases; nucleotides not matched to a gene: 3. The CDR3 length is 15 residues. Looked up from germline, CDR1 is MGHDK and CDR2 is SYGVNS. CDR3 DNA sequence: TGTGCCAGCAGTGAACTAGCGGGGGGGCCTGATACGCAGTATTTT. Its protein is CASSELAGGPDTQYF.